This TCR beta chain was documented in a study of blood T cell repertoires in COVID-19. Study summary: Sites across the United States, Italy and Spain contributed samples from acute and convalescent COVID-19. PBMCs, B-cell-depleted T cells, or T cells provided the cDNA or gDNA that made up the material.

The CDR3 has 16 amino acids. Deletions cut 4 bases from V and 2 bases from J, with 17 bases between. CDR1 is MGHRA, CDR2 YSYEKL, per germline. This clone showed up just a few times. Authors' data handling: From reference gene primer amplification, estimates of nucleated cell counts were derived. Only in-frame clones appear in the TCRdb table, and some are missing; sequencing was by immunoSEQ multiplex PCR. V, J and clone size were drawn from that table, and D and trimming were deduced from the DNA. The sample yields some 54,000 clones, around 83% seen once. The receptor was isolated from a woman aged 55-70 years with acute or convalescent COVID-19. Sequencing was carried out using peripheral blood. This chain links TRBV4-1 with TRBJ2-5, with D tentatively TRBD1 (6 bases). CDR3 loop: CASSRRISGVQETQYF. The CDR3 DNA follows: TGCGCCAGCAGCCGTCGGATTTCAGGGGTACAAGAGACCCAGTACTTC.